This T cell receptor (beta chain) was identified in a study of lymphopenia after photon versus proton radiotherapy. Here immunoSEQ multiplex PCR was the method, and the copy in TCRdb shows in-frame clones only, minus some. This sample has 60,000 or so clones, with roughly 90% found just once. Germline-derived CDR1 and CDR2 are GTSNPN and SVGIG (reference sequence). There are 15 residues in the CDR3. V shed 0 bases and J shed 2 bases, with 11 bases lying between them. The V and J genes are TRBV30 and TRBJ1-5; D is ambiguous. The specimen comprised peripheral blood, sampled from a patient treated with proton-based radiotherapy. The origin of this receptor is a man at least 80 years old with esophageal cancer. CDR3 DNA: TGTGCCTGGAGTGTACGCGGGCGAGGCAATCAGCCCCAGCATTTT. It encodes CAWSVRGRGNQPQHF.